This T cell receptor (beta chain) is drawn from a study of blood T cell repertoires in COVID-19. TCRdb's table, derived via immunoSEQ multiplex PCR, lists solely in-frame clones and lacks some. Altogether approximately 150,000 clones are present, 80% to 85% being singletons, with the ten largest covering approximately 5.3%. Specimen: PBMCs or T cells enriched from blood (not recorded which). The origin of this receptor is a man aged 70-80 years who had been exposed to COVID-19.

As DNA, the CDR3 is TGTGCCTGGAGTCCCGGAGGTGAAGCTTTCTTT. Amino acid sequence: CAWSPGGEAFF. V is TRBV30 and J is TRBJ1-1; D is ambiguous. CDR3 length: 11 residues. Germline CDR1 reads GTSNPN; CDR2 reads SVGIG (reference sequence). V was shortened by 2 bases and J by 7 bases, with 8 bases between the two germline ends.